The TCR beta chain described here comes from a study of OX40 agonist ivuxolimab in advanced cancers. Study as a whole: Ivuxolimab, which patients received intravenously every 2 weeks, was dosed at 0.01 to 10 mg/kg. Enrollees could have had prior anti-PD-1, anti-PD-L1 or anti-CTLA-4 therapy, which about 42% had received.

This clone was counted a single time. Germline CDR1 reads MNHNS; CDR2 reads SASEGT. The CDR3 runs to 14 residues. V gave up 5 bases and J gave up 3 bases, with 13 bases separating them. Assay used: immunoSEQ multiplex PCR; TCRdb lists only in-frame clones, some missing. The data show about 94,000 clones, with roughly 84% seen just once and roughly 0.3% held by the top ten. The V call is TRBV6-1, the J call TRBJ1-2; D gene uncertain. The sample was CD4+ or CD8+ T cells sorted from blood, taken in a trial of the OX40 agonist ivuxolimab. The sequence came from an adult with an advanced solid tumor such as melanoma, head and neck, liver or kidney cancer. The CDR3 is CASSNPNKDYGYTF. In DNA form, the CDR3 reads TGTGCCAGCAGTAACCCTAACAAGGACTATGGCTACACCTTC.